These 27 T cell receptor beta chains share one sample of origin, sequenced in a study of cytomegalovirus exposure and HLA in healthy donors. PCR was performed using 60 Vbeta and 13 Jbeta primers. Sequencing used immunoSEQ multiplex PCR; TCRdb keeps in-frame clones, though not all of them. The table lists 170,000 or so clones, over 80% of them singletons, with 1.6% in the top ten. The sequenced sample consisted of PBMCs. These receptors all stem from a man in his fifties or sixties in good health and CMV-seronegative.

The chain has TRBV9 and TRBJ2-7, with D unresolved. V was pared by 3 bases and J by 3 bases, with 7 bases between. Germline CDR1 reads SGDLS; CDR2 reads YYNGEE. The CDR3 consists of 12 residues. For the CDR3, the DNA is TGTGCCAGCAGCGCAACAGACTACGAGCAGTACTTC. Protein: CASSATDYEQYF.

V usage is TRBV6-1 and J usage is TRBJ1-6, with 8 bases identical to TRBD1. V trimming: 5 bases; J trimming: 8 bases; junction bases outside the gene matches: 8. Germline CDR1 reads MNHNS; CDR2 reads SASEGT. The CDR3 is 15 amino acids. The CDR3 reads CASSSFGTGYSPLHF. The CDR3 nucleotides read TGTGCCAGCAGTTCCTTCGGGACAGGCTATTCACCCCTCCACTTT.

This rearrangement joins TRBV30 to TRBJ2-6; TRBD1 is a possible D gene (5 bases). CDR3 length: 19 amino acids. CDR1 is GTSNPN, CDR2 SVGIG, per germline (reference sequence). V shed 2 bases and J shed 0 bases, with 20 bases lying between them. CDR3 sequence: CAWSYGIRVYPSGANVLTF. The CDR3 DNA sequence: TGTGCCTGGAGTTATGGGATCAGGGTTTACCCCTCTGGGGCCAACGTCCTGACTTTC.

CDR3 bases: TGTGCCAGCAGCTTGGCCTTGGGGGCTCAGTATTTT. It yields the protein CASSLALGAQYF. V gene TRBV5-4 combines with J gene TRBJ2-3; D might be TRBD1 (6 bases). The CDR3 is 12 amino acids. Trimming shortened V by 0 bases and J by 12 bases, and 11 bases separated the two germline ends. Germline assignment: CDR1 SGHNT and CDR2 YYREEE (reference sequence).

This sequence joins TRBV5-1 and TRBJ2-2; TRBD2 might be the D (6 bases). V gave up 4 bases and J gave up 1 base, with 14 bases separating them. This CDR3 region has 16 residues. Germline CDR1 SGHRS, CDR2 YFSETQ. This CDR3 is CASSKIADLNTGELFF. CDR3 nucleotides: TGCGCCAGCAGCAAAATAGCGGATCTGAACACCGGGGAGCTGTTTTTT.

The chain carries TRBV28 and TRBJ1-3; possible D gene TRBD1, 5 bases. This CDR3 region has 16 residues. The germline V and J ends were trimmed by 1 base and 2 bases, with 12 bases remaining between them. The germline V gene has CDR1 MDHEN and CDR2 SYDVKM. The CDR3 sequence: CASSLYRGNTGNTIYF. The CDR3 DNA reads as TGTGCCAGCAGTTTATATCGGGGGAACACTGGAAACACCATATATTTT.

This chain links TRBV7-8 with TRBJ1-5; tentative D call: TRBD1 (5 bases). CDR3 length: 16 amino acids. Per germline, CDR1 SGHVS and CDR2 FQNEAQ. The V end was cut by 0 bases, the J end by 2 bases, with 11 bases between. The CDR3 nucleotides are TGTGCCAGCAGCTTAGCACCAGGGTGGGGCAATCAGCCCCAGCATTTT. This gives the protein CASSLAPGWGNQPQHF.

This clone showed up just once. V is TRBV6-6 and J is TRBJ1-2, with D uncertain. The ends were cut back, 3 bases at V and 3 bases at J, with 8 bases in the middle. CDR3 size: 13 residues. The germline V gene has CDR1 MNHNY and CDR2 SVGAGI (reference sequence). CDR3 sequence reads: CASSYGTDYGYTF. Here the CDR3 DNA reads TGTGCCAGCAGTTATGGCACAGACTATGGCTACACCTTC.

The CDR3 region is CASRDRENIQYF. In nucleotides, the CDR3 is TGTGCCAGCAGGGACAGGGAAAACATTCAGTACTTC. The V call is TRBV6-5, the J call TRBJ2-4; 8 bases are a match to TRBD1. Germline CDR1 is MNHEY and CDR2 is SVGAGI. Unmatched junction bases numbered 0, after V lost 6 bases and J lost 5 bases. This CDR3 spans 12 amino acids.

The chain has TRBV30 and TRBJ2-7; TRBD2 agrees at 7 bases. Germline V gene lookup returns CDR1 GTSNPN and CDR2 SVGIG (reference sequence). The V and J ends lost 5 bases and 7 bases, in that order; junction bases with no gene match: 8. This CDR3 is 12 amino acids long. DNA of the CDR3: TGTGCCTGGCCTAGCGGAGTTTGGGAGCAGTACTTC. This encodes CAWPSGVWEQYF.

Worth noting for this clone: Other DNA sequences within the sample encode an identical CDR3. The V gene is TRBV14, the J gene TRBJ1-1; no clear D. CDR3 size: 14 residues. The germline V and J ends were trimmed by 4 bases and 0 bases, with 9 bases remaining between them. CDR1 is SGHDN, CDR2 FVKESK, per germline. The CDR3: CASSPPGMNTEAFF. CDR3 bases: TGTGCCAGCAGCCCCCCGGGAATGAACACTGAAGCTTTCTTT.

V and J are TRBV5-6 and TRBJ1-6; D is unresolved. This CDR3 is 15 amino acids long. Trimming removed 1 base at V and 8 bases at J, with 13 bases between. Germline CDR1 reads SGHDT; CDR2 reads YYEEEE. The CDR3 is CASSLLSQDHSPLHF. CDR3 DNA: TGTGCCAGCAGCTTGTTAAGCCAGGATCATTCACCCCTCCACTTT.

CDR3 residues: CASSPTGGRKSTEAFF. In DNA form, the CDR3 reads TGTGCCAGCTCACCGACAGGGGGCAGGAAGAGCACTGAAGCTTTCTTT. J is TRBJ1-1 and V is TRBV18, with 10 bases identical to TRBD1. The CDR3 is made up of 16 amino acids. V gave up 3 bases and J gave up 4 bases; unmatched junction bases: 8. Germline V gives CDR1 KGHSH, CDR2 LQKENI.

CDR3 sequence: CASSAQGGNQPQHF. CDR3 nucleotides: TGTGCCAGCAGTGCCCAAGGAGGCAATCAGCCCCAGCATTTT. The chain couples TRBV6-1 to TRBJ1-5; D gene uncertain. V was shortened by 4 bases and J by 2 bases, with 9 bases between the two germline ends. The CDR3 is 14 residues long. Germline V CDR1 and CDR2: MNHNS, SASEGT.

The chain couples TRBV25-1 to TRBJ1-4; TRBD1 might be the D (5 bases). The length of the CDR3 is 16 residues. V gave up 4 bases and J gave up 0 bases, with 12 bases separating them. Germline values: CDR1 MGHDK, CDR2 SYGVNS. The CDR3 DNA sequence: TGTGCCAGCAGTGCCTTACAGGATGCAACTAATGAAAAACTGTTTTTT. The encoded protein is CASSALQDATNEKLFF.

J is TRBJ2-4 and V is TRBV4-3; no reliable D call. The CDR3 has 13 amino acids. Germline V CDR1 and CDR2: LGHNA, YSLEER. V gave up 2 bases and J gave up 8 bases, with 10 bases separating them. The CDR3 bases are TGCGCCAGCAGCCAATTGAGGCGGCACATTCAGTACTTC. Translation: CASSQLRRHIQYF.

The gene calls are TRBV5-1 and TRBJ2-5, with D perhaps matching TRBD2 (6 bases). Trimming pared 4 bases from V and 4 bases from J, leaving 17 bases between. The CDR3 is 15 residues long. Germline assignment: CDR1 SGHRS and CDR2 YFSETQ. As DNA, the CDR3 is TGCGCCAGCAGCGGCGGGACTTCGCGCCCAGAGACCCAGTACTTC. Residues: CASSGGTSRPETQYF.

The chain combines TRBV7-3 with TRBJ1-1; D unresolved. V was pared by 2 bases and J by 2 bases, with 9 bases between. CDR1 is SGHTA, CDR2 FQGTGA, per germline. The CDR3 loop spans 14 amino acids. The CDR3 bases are TGTGCCAGCAGCTTACAGGCCTCCAACACTGAAGCTTTCTTT. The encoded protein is CASSLQASNTEAFF.

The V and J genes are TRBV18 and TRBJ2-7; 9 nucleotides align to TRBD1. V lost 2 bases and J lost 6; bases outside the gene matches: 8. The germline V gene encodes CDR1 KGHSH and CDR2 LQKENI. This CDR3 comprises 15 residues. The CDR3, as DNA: TGTGCCAGCTCACCATCGCGACAGGGGGGCAGCGAGCAGTACTTC. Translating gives CASSPSRQGGSEQYF.

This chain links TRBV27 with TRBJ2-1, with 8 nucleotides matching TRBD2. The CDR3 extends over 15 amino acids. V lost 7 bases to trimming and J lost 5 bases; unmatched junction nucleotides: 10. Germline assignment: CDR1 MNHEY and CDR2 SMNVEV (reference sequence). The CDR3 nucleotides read TGTGCCAGCACGGGGGGGGACTTTTCCCACAATGAGCAGTTCTTC. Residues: CASTGGDFSHNEQFF.

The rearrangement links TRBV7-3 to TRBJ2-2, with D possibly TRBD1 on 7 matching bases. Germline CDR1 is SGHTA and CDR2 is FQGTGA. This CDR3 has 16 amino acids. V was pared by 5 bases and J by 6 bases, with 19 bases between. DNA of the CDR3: TGTGCCAGCAGCCGAAGAGGCAGGGGGGCGTCCGGGGAGCTGTTTTTT. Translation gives CASSRRGRGASGELFF.

Written as DNA, the CDR3 is TGTGCCAGCAGTGAAAGTCTATATGGCTACACCTTC. It encodes CASSESLYGYTF. This chain connects TRBV25-1 to TRBJ1-2; D remains ambiguous. From germline, CDR1 is MGHDK and CDR2 SYGVNS. V shed 2 bases and J shed 5 bases, with 6 bases lying between them. The CDR3 has 12 amino acids.

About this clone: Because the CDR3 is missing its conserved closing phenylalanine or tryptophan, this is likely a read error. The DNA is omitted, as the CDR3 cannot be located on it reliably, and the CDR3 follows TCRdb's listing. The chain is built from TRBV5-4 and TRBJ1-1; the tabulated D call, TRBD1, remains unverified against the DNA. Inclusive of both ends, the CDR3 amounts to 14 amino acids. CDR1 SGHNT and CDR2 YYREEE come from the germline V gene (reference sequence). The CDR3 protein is CASSRTGGAGGSLV.

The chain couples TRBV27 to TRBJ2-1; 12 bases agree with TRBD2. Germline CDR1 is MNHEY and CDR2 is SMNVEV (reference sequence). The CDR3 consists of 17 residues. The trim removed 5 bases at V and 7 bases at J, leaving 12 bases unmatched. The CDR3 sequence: CASSPLRTSGVGNEQFF. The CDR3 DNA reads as TGTGCCAGCAGTCCCCTCAGGACTAGCGGGGTGGGAAATGAGCAGTTCTTC.

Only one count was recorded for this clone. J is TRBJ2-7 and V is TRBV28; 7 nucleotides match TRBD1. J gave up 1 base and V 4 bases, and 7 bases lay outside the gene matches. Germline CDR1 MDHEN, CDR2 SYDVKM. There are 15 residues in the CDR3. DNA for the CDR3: TGTGCCAGCAGTTCCGCCGGACAGGAGTCCTACGAGCAGTACTTC. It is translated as CASSSAGQESYEQYF.

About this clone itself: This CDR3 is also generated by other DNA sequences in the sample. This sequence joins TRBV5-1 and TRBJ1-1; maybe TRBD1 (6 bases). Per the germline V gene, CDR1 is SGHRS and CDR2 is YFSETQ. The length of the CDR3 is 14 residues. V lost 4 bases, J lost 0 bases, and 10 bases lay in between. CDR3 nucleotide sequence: TGCGCCAGCAGCACGGGACACTTGAACACTGAAGCTTTCTTT. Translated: CASSTGHLNTEAFF.

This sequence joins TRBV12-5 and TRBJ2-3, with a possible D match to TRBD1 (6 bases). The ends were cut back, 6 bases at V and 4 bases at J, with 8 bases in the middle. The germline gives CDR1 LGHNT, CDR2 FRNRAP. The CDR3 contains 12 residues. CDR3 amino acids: CASGRGSDTQYF. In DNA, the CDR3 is TGTGCTAGTGGAAGGGGGTCAGATACGCAGTATTTT.